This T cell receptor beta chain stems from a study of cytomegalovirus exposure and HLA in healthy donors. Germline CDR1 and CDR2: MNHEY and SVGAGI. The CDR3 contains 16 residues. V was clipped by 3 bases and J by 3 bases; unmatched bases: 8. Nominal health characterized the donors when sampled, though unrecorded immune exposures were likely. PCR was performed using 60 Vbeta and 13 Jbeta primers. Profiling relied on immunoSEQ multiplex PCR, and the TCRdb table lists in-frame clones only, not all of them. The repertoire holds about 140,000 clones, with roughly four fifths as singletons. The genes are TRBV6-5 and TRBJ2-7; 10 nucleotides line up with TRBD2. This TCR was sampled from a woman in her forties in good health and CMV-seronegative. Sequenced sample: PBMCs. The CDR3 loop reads CASSYWGTSGIYEQYF. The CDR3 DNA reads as TGTGCCAGCAGTTATTGGGGCACTAGCGGGATCTACGAGCAGTACTTC.